These 17 T cell receptor beta chains were sequenced from one sample in a study of graft-versus-host responses after intestinal transplantation. These receptors' targets are unknown. Assay used: immunoSEQ multiplex PCR; TCRdb lists only in-frame clones, some missing. The sample lists approximately 85,000 clones, approximately 90% occurring once. The source was unstimulated CD8+ T cells sorted from spleen or lymph node cells, collected before transplant. Receptors were obtained from a human donor who was the organ donor for an intestinal transplant.

The rearrangement uses TRBV7-3 and TRBJ2-2; 9 nucleotides match TRBD2. This CDR3 contains 18 residues. Germline V gene sequence: CDR1 SGHTA, CDR2 FQGTGA. J gave up 3 bases and V 5 bases, and 13 bases lay outside the gene matches. CDR3 amino acids: CASSDAVGTSIHTGELFF. The CDR3 DNA follows: TGTGCCAGCAGCGACGCCGTGGGGACTAGCATCCACACCGGGGAGCTGTTTTTT.

This clone was observed a few times. The chain is built from TRBV7-3 and TRBJ1-2; tentative D call: TRBD1 (5 bases). Germline V gene data show CDR1 as SGHTA and CDR2 as FQGTGA. There are 11 residues in the CDR3. With 5 bases removed from V and 7 bases from J, the gap between germline ends came to 8 bases. The CDR3 DNA reads TGTGCCAGCAGCGCAGGGTCTGGCTACACCTTC. Translated: CASSAGSGYTF.

This clone was recorded once. The chain employs TRBV4-1 and TRBJ1-1; TRBD1 matches at 7 bases. Germline CDR1 reads MGHRA; CDR2 reads YSYEKL. The CDR3 loop spans 14 amino acids. After removal of 6 bases from V and 0 bases from J, the junction contained 4 bases not matched to a gene. The CDR3 reads CASSLGTVNTEAFF. The CDR3 nucleotides read TGCGCCAGCAGTCTCGGGACAGTGAACACTGAAGCTTTCTTT.

V is TRBV30 and J is TRBJ2-7; tentatively, D is TRBD1 or TRBD2 (5 bases each). This CDR3 has 14 residues. Trimming shortened V by 2 bases and J by 3 bases, and 14 bases separated the two germline ends. Germline-derived CDR1 and CDR2 are GTSNPN and SVGIG (reference sequence). The CDR3 nucleotides are TGTGCCTGGAGTCTTGAGGGGTCCCACTACGAGCAGTACTTC. This codes for CAWSLEGSHYEQYF.

The chain couples TRBV5-4 to TRBJ1-2; 9 bases are shared with TRBD1. Trimming cost V 2 bases and J 5 bases; bases outside gene matches: 7. CDR3 length: 15 residues. The germline V gene has CDR1 SGHNT and CDR2 YYREEE (reference sequence). CDR3 nucleotide sequence: TGTGCCAGCAGCTTACCGGGACAGGGATCATATGGCTACACCTTC. The encoded protein is CASSLPGQGSYGYTF.

The rearrangement links TRBV5-1 to TRBJ1-6; TRBD1 is a possible D gene (5 bases). This CDR3 is 16 amino acids long. Germline V CDR1 and CDR2: SGHRS, YFSETQ. Trimming pared 6 bases from V and 0 bases from J, leaving 13 bases between. The CDR3 DNA follows: TGCGCCAGCAAGGGGAAGGGGAGCTCCTATAATTCACCCCTCCACTTT. Its protein product is CASKGKGSSYNSPLHF. Using reference TRBV5-1 and TRBJ1-6 for the parts outside the CDR3, the full variable domain is KAGVTQTPRYLIKTRGQQVTLSCSPISGHRSVSWYQQTPGQGLQFLFEYFSETQRNKGNFPGRFSGRQFSNSRSEMNVSTLELGDSALYLCASKGKGSSYNSPLHFGNGTRLTVT.

The CDR3 sequence is CASSLNRDEGSPLHF. As DNA, the CDR3 is TGTGCCAGCAGTTTGAACCGGGACGAAGGTTCACCCCTCCACTTT. V and J are TRBV27 and TRBJ1-6; perhaps TRBD1 as D (5 bases). The ends were cut back, 3 bases at V and 9 bases at J, with 15 bases in the middle. The V gene's germline CDR1 is MNHEY and CDR2 SMNVEV (reference sequence). This CDR3 contains 15 residues.

This clone was detected only once. This chain uses TRBV30 with TRBJ2-7; 10 bases match TRBD2. This CDR3 has 14 residues. The V and J ends lost 2 bases and 6 bases, in that order; junction bases with no gene match: 7. Germline V lookup: CDR1 GTSNPN, CDR2 SVGIG (reference sequence). CDR3 sequence: CAWSLLAGALEQYF. The CDR3 DNA sequence: TGTGCCTGGAGTCTTCTAGCGGGAGCTCTCGAGCAGTACTTC.

The sample holds a few counts of this clone. The V and J genes are TRBV4-1 and TRBJ1-6; D gene unclear. CDR1 is MGHRA and CDR2 is YSYEKL in the germline V gene. This CDR3 has 15 residues. Between the trimmed V and J ends, which lost 0 bases and 4 bases, there was a span of 7 bases. The CDR3 region is CASSQEPEYNSPLHF. CDR3 nucleotide sequence: TGCGCCAGCAGCCAAGAACCAGAATATAATTCACCCCTCCACTTT.

The V call is TRBV29-1, the J call TRBJ1-1; D is uncertain. Germline values: CDR1 SQVTM, CDR2 ANQGSEA. This CDR3 is built from 12 residues. Trimming took off 0 bases at V and 6 bases at J, with 8 bases between the two ends. CDR3 coding DNA: TGCAGCGTTGAAGACTACACGCCTGAAGCTTTCTTT. This codes for CSVEDYTPEAFF.

This clone was seen only once. The rearrangement uses TRBV19 and TRBJ2-1, with D unclear. Germline V CDR1 and CDR2: LNHDA, SQIVND (reference sequence). This CDR3 contains 12 residues. Trimming took off 8 bases at V and 7 bases at J, with 12 bases between the two ends. The CDR3 nucleotides read TGTGCCAGTTGTACGGGTCAGAATGAGCAGTTCTTC. Its protein is CASCTGQNEQFF.

V and J are TRBV10-3 and TRBJ1-3; D call uncertain. The germline V and J ends were trimmed by 4 bases and 7 bases, with 14 bases remaining between them. The length of the CDR3 is 14 residues. The germline V gene has CDR1 ENHRY and CDR2 SYGVKD. In nucleotides, the CDR3 is TGTGCCATCAGTGGCCAGGAGAAAGACAACACCATATATTTT. Residues: CAISGQEKDNTIYF.

The chain joins TRBV9 to TRBJ2-1; no clear D. The V and J ends lost 0 bases and 3 bases respectively, with 10 bases between them. The CDR3 consists of 15 residues. CDR1 SGDLS and CDR2 YYNGEE come from the germline V gene. The CDR3 region is CASSVGSLYYNEQFF. DNA of the CDR3: TGTGCCAGCAGCGTAGGAAGCCTCTACTACAATGAGCAGTTCTTC.

The chain combines TRBV12-5 with TRBJ2-7; 7 nucleotides align to TRBD1. CDR1 and CDR2 from the germline V gene are LGHNT and FRNRAP. After removal of 0 bases from V and 3 bases from J, the junction contained 5 bases not matched to a gene. The CDR3 is 15 amino acids. The CDR3 protein is CASGLVRSGGYEQYF. The DNA of the CDR3 is TGTGCTAGTGGTTTGGTACGATCAGGGGGCTACGAGCAGTACTTC.

The genes are TRBV6-1 and TRBJ2-2; D uncertain. Germline V gene data show CDR1 as MNHNS and CDR2 as SASEGT. V was clipped by 3 bases and J by 0 bases, with 11 bases between them. The CDR3 loop spans 16 amino acids. In nucleotides, the CDR3 is TGTGCCAGCAGTGATTATTGGCAGGCGAACACCGGGGAGCTGTTTTTT. Protein product: CASSDYWQANTGELFF.

The chain uses TRBV29-1 and TRBJ2-3; no reliable D call. This CDR3 contains 10 residues. V lost 7 bases and J lost 4, with 6 bases in between. Germline CDR1 reads SQVTM; CDR2 reads ANQGSEA. The CDR3 sequence is CSASADTQYF. DNA for the CDR3: TGCAGCGCATCCGCAGATACGCAGTATTTT.

The chain is built from TRBV5-4 and TRBJ2-7, with D uncertain. This CDR3 region has 12 residues. Germline CDR1 SGHNT, CDR2 YYREEE (reference sequence). The V gene lost 4 bases and the J gene lost 3 bases, with 8 bases spanning the gap. The CDR3 spells CASSLVIYEQYF. CDR3 bases: TGTGCCAGCAGCCTCGTAATCTACGAGCAGTACTTC.